The T cell receptor (beta chain) under discussion was sequenced for a study of blood T cell repertoires in COVID-19. Study at large: The United States, Italy and Spain were the sources of the acute and convalescent COVID-19 samples. Sample material is recorded as cDNA or gDNA derived from T cells, B-cell-depleted T cells, or PBMCs.

This CDR3 is built from 14 residues. CDR1 is MDHEN, CDR2 SYDVKM, per germline. J gave up 7 bases and V 5 bases, and 1 base lay outside the gene matches. The table came from immunoSEQ multiplex PCR; TCRdb's copy has only in-frame clones and leaves some out. The repertoire holds 260,000 or so clones, with around 82% as singletons. Sequences were obtained from peripheral blood. This TCR came from a man older than 75 with acute or convalescent COVID-19. V and J are TRBV28 and TRBJ2-1, with 14 nucleotides matching TRBD2. In DNA form, the CDR3 reads TGTGCCAGCAGTAGGACTAGCGGGAGGAATGAGCAGTTCTTC. Translation: CASSRTSGRNEQFF.